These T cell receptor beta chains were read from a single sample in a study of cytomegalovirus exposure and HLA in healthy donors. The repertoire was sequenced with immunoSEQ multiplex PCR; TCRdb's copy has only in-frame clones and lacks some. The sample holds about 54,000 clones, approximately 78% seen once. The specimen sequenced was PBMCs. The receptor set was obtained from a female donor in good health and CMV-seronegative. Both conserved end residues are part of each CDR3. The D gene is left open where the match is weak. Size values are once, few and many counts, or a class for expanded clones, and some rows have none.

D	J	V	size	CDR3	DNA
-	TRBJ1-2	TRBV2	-	CASRTETGRGDTF	TGTGCCAGCAGGACAGAAACAGGGAGAGGGGACACCTTC
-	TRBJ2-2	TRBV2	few	CATIGGAGTGELFF	TGTGCCACCATAGGGGGGGCCGGCACCGGGGAGCTGTTTTTT
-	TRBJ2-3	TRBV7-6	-	CASSLEMSSLSTDTQYF	TGTGCCAGCAGCTTAGAGATGTCTAGCCTCAGCACAGATACGCAGTATTTT
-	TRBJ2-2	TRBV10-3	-	CAISDPTRDATGELFF	TGTGCCATCAGTGACCCGACGAGGGATGCCACCGGGGAGCTGTTTTTT
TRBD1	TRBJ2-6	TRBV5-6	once	CASSETGVGANVLTF	TGTGCCAGCAGCGAAACAGGGGTTGGGGCCAACGTCCTGACTTTC
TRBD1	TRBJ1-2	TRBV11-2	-	CASSSGQGAYYGYTF	TGTGCCAGCAGCTCGGGACAGGGGGCATACTATGGCTACACCTTC
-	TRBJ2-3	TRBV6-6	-	CASTLTSRTDTQYF	TGTGCCAGCACCCTAACTAGCCGCACAGATACGCAGTATTTT
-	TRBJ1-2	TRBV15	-	CATSRDRLSGQLYGYTF	TGTGCCACCAGCAGAGATAGGCTCTCTGGACAGCTATATGGCTACACCTTC
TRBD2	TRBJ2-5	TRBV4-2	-	CASSQELAGIQETQYF	TGTGCCAGCAGCCAAGAACTAGCGGGGATACAAGAGACCCAGTACTTC
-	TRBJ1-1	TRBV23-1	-	CASSLCTQNTEAFF	TGCGCCAGCAGTCTATGTACTCAGAACACTGAAGCTTTCTTT
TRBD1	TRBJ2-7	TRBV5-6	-	CASSRMGQGDAYEQYF	TGTGCCAGCAGCCGCATGGGGCAGGGGGATGCCTACGAGCAGTACTTC
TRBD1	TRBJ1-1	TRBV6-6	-	CASSRTGRLMNTEAFF	TGTGCCAGCAGTCGGACAGGGCGGCTTATGAACACTGAAGCTTTCTTT
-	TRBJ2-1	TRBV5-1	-	CASSLATGNEQFF	TGCGCCAGCAGCTTGGCGACAGGTAATGAGCAGTTCTTC
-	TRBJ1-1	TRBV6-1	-	CASKDRLNTEAFF	TGTGCCAGCAAGGACAGACTGAACACTGAAGCTTTCTTT
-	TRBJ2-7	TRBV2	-	CAGSLGQISYEQYF	TGTGCCGGTTCCCTAGGACAAATCTCCTACGAGCAGTACTTC
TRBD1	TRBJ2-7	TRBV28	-	CASSSPLKGRGRNEQYF	TGTGCCAGCAGTTCTCCCTTAAAGGGCAGGGGGCGCAACGAGCAGTACTTC
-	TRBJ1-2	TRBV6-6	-	CASSYTANYGYTF	TGTGCCAGCAGTTACACGGCTAACTATGGCTACACCTTC
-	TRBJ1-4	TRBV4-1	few	CASSPASPTGTEKLFF	TGCGCCAGCAGCCCCGCATCACCGACAGGCACTGAAAAACTGTTTTTT
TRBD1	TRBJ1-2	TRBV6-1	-	CASSEGGQGDYGYTF	TGTGCCAGCAGTGAAGGGGGACAGGGTGACTATGGCTACACCTTC
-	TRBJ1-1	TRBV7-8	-	CASRDRGGTEAFF	TGTGCCAGCAGGGATAGGGGTGGCACTGAAGCTTTCTTT
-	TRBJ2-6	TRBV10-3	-	CARMAGTGANVLTF	TGTGCCAGGATGGCAGGGACTGGGGCCAACGTCCTGACTTTC
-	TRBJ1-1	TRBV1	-	CTSSQGWDRENTEAFF	TGCACCAGCAGCCAAGGGTGGGACAGAGAGAACACTGAAGCTTTCTTT
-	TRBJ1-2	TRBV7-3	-	CASSLTGGGPGYTF	TGTGCCAGCAGCTTAACGGGCGGGGGGCCTGGCTACACCTTC
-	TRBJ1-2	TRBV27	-	CASSWGGGNGYTF	TGTGCCAGCAGCTGGGGCGGGGGGAATGGCTACACCTTC
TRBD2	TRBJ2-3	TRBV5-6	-	CASSPIAGGPTDTQYF	TGTGCCAGCAGTCCTATAGCGGGGGGGCCCACAGATACGCAGTATTTT
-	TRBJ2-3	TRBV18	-	CASSQGERNTQYF	TGTGCCAGCTCACAAGGGGAAAGGAATACGCAGTATTTT
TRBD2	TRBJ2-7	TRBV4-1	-	CASSQDWGGNYYEQYF	TGCGCCAGCAGCCAAGATTGGGGGGGGAACTACTACGAGCAGTACTTC
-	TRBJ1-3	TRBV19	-	CASSIRQPGNTIYF	TGTGCCAGTAGTATAAGACAACCTGGAAACACCATATATTTT
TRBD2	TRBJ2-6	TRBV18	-	CASSLIAGSGANVLTF	TGTGCCAGCTCTCTTATAGCGGGATCTGGGGCCAACGTCCTGACTTTC
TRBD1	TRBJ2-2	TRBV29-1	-	CSVVLPGGTGELFF	TGCAGCGTCGTACTACCAGGGGGCACCGGGGAGCTGTTTTTT
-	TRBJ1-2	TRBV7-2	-	CASSAVNYGYTF	TGTGCCAGTTCCGCAGTTAACTATGGCTACACCTTC
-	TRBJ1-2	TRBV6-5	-	CASSYFSGGNYGYTF	TGTGCCAGCAGTTACTTCTCTGGGGGGAACTATGGCTACACCTTC
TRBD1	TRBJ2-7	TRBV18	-	CASSPYGTGTTYEQYF	TGTGCCAGCTCACCCTATGGGACAGGAACTACCTACGAGCAGTACTTC
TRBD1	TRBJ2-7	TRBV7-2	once	CASSLRDREMYEQYF	TGTGCCAGCAGCTTAAGGGACAGGGAAATGTACGAGCAGTACTTC
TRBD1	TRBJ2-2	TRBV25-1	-	CASSDQGQGTTGELFF	TGTGCCAGCAGTGACCAGGGACAGGGTACCACCGGGGAGCTGTTTTTT
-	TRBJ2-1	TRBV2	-	CASTEIDYNEQFF	TGTGCCAGCACAGAAATCGACTACAATGAGCAGTTCTTC
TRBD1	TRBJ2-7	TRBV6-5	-	CASSSLGQGSSYEQYF	TGTGCCAGCAGTTCCCTCGGACAGGGAAGCTCCTACGAGCAGTACTTC
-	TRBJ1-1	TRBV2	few	CASRAGLNTEAFF	TGTGCCAGCAGGGCGGGGTTGAACACTGAAGCTTTCTTT
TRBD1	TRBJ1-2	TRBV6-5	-	CASSYSGTGVNYGYTF	TGTGCCAGCAGTTACTCCGGGACAGGGGTCAACTATGGCTACACCTTC
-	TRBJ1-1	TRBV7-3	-	CASSQWLNTEAFF	TGTGCCAGCAGCCAGTGGTTGAACACTGAAGCTTTCTTT
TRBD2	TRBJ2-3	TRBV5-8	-	CASSLQAGVTDTQYF	TGTGCCAGCAGCTTGCAAGCGGGGGTCACAGATACGCAGTATTTT
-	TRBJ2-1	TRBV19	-	CASSIGGYYNEQFF	TGTGCCAGTAGTATCGGGGGTTACTACAATGAGCAGTTCTTC
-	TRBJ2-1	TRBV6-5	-	CASTSLGSSGYEQFF	TGTGCCAGCACCAGCCTCGGATCTTCGGGGTATGAGCAGTTCTTC
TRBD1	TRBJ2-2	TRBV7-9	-	CASSRGQGSTGELFF	TGTGCCAGCAGCCGAGGACAGGGAAGCACCGGGGAGCTGTTTTTT
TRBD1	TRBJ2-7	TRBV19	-	CASSRDRGSYEQYF	TGTGCCAGTAGCCGGGACAGGGGATCCTACGAGCAGTACTTC
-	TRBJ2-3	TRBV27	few	CASTRGDTQYF	TGTGCCAGCACCAGGGGAGATACGCAGTATTTT
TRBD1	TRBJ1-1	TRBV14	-	CASSHDRAEAFF	TGTGCCAGCAGCCATGACAGGGCTGAAGCTTTCTTT
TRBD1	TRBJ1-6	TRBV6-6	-	CASRRTGDSPLHF	TGTGCCAGCAGGCGGACAGGGGATTCACCCCTCCACTTT
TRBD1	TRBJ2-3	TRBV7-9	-	CASSFAGTGTTDTQYF	TGTGCCAGCAGCTTTGCCGGGACAGGGACAACAGATACGCAGTATTTT
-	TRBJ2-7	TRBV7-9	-	CASSLGSSRSGIHEQYF	TGTGCCAGCAGCTTAGGATCGTCGAGATCGGGAATCCACGAGCAGTACTTC
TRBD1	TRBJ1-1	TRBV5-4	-	CASSTDRGGAFF	TGTGCCAGCAGCACAGACAGGGGCGGGGCTTTCTTT
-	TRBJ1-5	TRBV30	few	CAWEGGANQPQHF	TGTGCCTGGGAAGGAGGGGCAAATCAGCCCCAGCATTTT
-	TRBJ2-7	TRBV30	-	CACGYEQYF	TGTGCCTGCGGGTACGAGCAGTACTTC
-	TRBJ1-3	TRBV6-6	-	CASSPPTVSGNTIYF	TGTGCCAGCAGTCCCCCGACAGTCTCTGGAAACACCATATATTTT
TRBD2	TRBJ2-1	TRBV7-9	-	CAVNGRVSGGEYNEQFF	TGTGCCGTTAACGGTCGTGTTAGCGGGGGAGAATACAATGAGCAGTTCTTC